The 18 T cell receptor beta chains below all came from one sample that was sequenced in a study of siplizumab effects on memory and regulatory T cells. Assay: immunoSEQ multiplex PCR; the TCRdb copy retains only in-frame clones and omits some. This sample has about 100,000 clones; 75% to 95% occur once, and the top ten carry approximately 0.15%. The sequenced material came from CD4+ T cells sorted from blood. The receptors come from a human donor in good health.

This clone was seen a single time. The chain combines TRBV19 with TRBJ1-5, with D possibly matching TRBD1 (6 bases). Germline CDR1 LNHDA, CDR2 SQIVND (reference sequence). V was trimmed by 5 bases and J by 1 base, leaving 18 bases between them. The CDR3 runs 17 residues. The chain's CDR3 is CASSALGGAGSNQPQHF. The CDR3 region has the DNA TGTGCCAGTAGTGCCCTAGGGGGGGCGGGAAGCAATCAGCCCCAGCATTTT.

The chain uses TRBV19 and TRBJ1-5; no clear D. Germline CDR1 LNHDA, CDR2 SQIVND (reference sequence). There are 13 residues in the CDR3. V lost 0 bases and J 6 bases, leaving 6 bases between the germline ends. For the CDR3, the DNA is TGTGCCAGTAGTATAGATCCGGCTCAGCCCCAGCATTTT. Translated: CASSIDPAQPQHF.

The J gene is TRBJ1-5, the V gene TRBV18, with 10 bases identical to TRBD1. CDR1 is KGHSH and CDR2 is LQKENI in the germline V gene. The CDR3 spans 15 residues. After removal of 5 bases from V and 8 bases from J, the junction contained 9 bases not matched to a gene. CDR3 amino acids: CASSGGQGGWEPQHF. CDR3 DNA sequence: TGTGCCAGCTCAGGCGGACAGGGGGGTTGGGAGCCCCAGCATTTT.

The chain joins TRBV7-2 to TRBJ1-5; no firm D call. The V end lost 2 bases, the J end lost 6 bases, and 8 bases lay between the germline ends. This CDR3 region has 13 residues. The germline CDR1 and CDR2 sequences are SGHTA and FQGNSA. CDR3: CASSLITGQPQHF. CDR3 nucleotide sequence: TGTGCCAGCAGCTTAATTACCGGTCAGCCCCAGCATTTT. Looking up the rest from reference TRBV7-2 and TRBJ1-5 gives the full variable domain: GAGVSQSPSNKVTEKGKDVELRCDPISGHTALYWYRQSLGQGLEFLIYFQGNSAPDKSGLPSDRFSAERTGGSVSTLTIQRTQQEDSAVYLCASSLITGQPQHFGDGTRLSIL.

The rearrangement joins TRBV6-6 to TRBJ2-1; D possibly matches TRBD1 or TRBD2 (5 bases each). Trimming pared 8 bases from V and 7 bases from J, leaving 12 bases between. The CDR3 runs to 12 residues. Germline lookup yields CDR1 MNHNY and CDR2 SVGAGI (reference sequence). CDR3 region: CASVGGGNEQFF. CDR3 coding DNA: TGTGCCAGCGTTGGGGGTGGTAATGAGCAGTTCTTC.

The rearrangement joins TRBV7-3 to TRBJ1-1; TRBD1 is a possible D gene (5 bases). Trimming stripped 4 bases from V and 0 bases from J, with 12 bases between. Germline CDR1 reads SGHTA; CDR2 reads FQGTGA. The CDR3 runs 15 residues. The CDR3 region has the DNA TGTGCCAGCAGCTGGTCAGGGAACTTGAACACTGAAGCTTTCTTT. Translated, it gives CASSWSGNLNTEAFF.

V usage is TRBV5-1 and J usage is TRBJ1-4; D not certain. Germline V lookup: CDR1 SGHRS, CDR2 YFSETQ. The CDR3 is made up of 14 amino acids. V was shortened by 4 bases and J by 7 bases, with 14 bases between the two germline ends. The CDR3 sequence is CASSLGNEGEKLFF. CDR3 DNA: TGCGCCAGCAGCCTAGGGAATGAGGGTGAAAAACTGTTTTTT.

This chain links TRBV7-7 with TRBJ2-1, with 12 nucleotides matching TRBD2. The germline V gene has CDR1 SSHAT and CDR2 FNYEAQ (reference sequence). V lost 2 bases, J lost 8 bases, and 4 bases stayed unmatched. CDR3 length: 15 amino acids. CDR3 bases: TGTGCCAGCAGCTTACTAGCGGGGGGGCCGGATGAGCAGTTCTTC. It codes for CASSLLAGGPDEQFF.

The table lists this clone with a count of one. The chain is built from TRBV5-1 and TRBJ1-4, with 9 bases matching TRBD1. Per the germline V gene, CDR1 is SGHRS and CDR2 is YFSETQ. V gave up 2 bases and J gave up 7 bases; unmatched junction bases: 12. The CDR3 is 17 amino acids. CDR3: CASSFPSGGQGFEKLFF. CDR3 nucleotides: TGCGCCAGCAGCTTTCCTTCGGGAGGACAGGGGTTTGAAAAACTGTTTTTT.

The V gene is TRBV28, the J gene TRBJ1-2; weak D call: TRBD1 (6 bases). Germline loops: CDR1 MDHEN, CDR2 SYDVKM. The CDR3 is 14 residues long. The V end lost 6 bases, the J end lost 4 bases, and 15 bases lay between the germline ends. The CDR3 loop reads CASSRSDSPYGYTF. DNA for the CDR3: TGTGCCAGCAGCCGATCGGACAGTCCCTATGGCTACACCTTC.

The CDR3: CASETGQNTGELFF. The CDR3 region has the DNA TGCGCCAGTGAAACGGGACAAAACACCGGGGAGCTGTTTTTT. The rearrangement uses TRBV5-1 and TRBJ2-2, with a tentative D call TRBD1 (6 bases). The V and J ends lost 8 bases and 2 bases respectively, with 13 bases between them. The germline V gene encodes CDR1 SGHRS and CDR2 YFSETQ. The CDR3 length is 14 residues.

In its sample, this clone was seen a few times. The rearrangement uses TRBV30 and TRBJ2-1, with 11 bases aligning to TRBD2. This CDR3 region has 13 residues. V lost 4 bases, J lost 4 bases, and 0 bases stayed unmatched. Germline assignment: CDR1 GTSNPN and CDR2 SVGIG (reference sequence). The CDR3 sequence is CAWTSGGYNEQFF. DNA for the CDR3: TGTGCCTGGACTAGCGGGGGGTACAATGAGCAGTTCTTC.

This clone came up a few times. The V and J genes are TRBV4-3 and TRBJ2-3, with D perhaps TRBD2 (6 bases). This CDR3 has 17 amino acids. V was trimmed by 0 bases and J by 0 bases, leaving 13 bases between them. Germline V CDR1 and CDR2: LGHNA, YSLEER. CDR3 sequence (DNA): TGCGCCAGCAGCCAAGATATGGGGGGTCCGAGCACAGATACGCAGTATTTT. This sequence encodes CASSQDMGGPSTDTQYF.

The chain links TRBV12-5 to TRBJ2-3; D might be TRBD1 (6 bases). This CDR3 has 15 residues. V dropped 0 bases and J dropped 6 bases, with 13 bases sitting between them. CDR1 is LGHNT, CDR2 FRNRAP, per germline. CDR3 region: CASGLVYGGWDTQYF. CDR3 nucleotides: TGTGCTAGTGGTTTGGTATATGGGGGCTGGGATACGCAGTATTTT.

Points on this clone: At one end, the junction sequence differs from germline, possibly due to a read error. V and J are TRBV25-1 and TRBJ1-2; the match to TRBD1 covers 7 bases. From germline, CDR1 is MGHDK and CDR2 SYGVNS. The CDR3 is 12 residues long. CDR3: CASLDRAYDYTF. The CDR3 nucleotides read TGTGCCAGCCTAGACAGGGCTTATGACTACACCTTC.

The rearrangement links TRBV25-1 to TRBJ1-2; D gene uncertain. The V gene lost 3 bases and the J gene lost 2 bases, with 10 bases spanning the gap. CDR3 length equals 14 residues. The germline gives CDR1 MGHDK, CDR2 SYGVNS. CDR3 nucleotide sequence: TGTGCCAGCAGTGAGGGGAACAACAACTATGGCTACACCTTC. Residues: CASSEGNNNYGYTF.

The chain has TRBV30 and TRBJ1-5, with D hard to call. There are 14 residues in the CDR3. Trimming cost V 1 base and J 7 bases, with 14 bases left between them. The germline V gene has CDR1 GTSNPN and CDR2 SVGIG (reference sequence). Here the CDR3 reads CAWSGTVPRQPQHF. Here the CDR3 DNA reads TGTGCCTGGAGTGGGACGGTCCCTCGGCAGCCCCAGCATTTT. Full variable domain (rest looked up from reference TRBV30 and TRBJ1-5): SQTIHQWPATLVQPVGSPLSLECTVEGTSNPNLYWYRQAAGRGLQLLFYSVGIGQISSEVPQNLSASRPQDRQFILSSKKLLLSDSGFYLCAWSGTVPRQPQHFGDGTRLSIL.

This chain connects TRBV7-6 to TRBJ1-3; D is uncertain. CDR1 is SGHVS and CDR2 is FNYEAQ in the germline V gene. The V and J ends lost 0 bases and 0 bases respectively, with 6 bases between them. This CDR3 comprises 15 residues. CDR3 protein: CASSLAQASGNTIYF. CDR3 DNA: TGTGCCAGCAGCTTAGCCCAGGCCTCTGGAAACACCATATATTTT.